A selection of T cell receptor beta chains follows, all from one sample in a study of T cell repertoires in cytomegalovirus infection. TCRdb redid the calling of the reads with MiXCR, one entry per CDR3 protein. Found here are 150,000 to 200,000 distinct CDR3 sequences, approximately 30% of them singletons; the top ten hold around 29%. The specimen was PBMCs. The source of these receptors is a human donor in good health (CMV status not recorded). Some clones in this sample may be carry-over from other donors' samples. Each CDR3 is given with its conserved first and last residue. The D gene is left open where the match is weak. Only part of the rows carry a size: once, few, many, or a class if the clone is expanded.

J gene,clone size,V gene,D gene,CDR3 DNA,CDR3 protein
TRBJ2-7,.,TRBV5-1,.,TGCGCCAGCAGCTTAGGACTTTCCTTCGAGCAGTACTTC,CASSLGLSFEQYF
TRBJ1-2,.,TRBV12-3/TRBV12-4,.,TGTGCCAGCAGTTTAACGGCCTTGGGGGGCTACACCTTC,CASSLTALGGYTF
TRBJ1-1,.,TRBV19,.,TGTGCCAGTACCGCCTCCCTGGACAGCATGAACACTGAAGCTTTCTTT,CASTASLDSMNTEAFF
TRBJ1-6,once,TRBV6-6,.,TGTGCCAGCACCCCACGATCGAGGGAGACCTATAATTCACCCCTCCACTTT,CASTPRSRETYNSPLHF
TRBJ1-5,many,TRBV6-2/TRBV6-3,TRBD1,TGTGCCAGCAGTTTATGGGACAGGGTTAATCAGCCCCAGCATTTT,CASSLWDRVNQPQHF
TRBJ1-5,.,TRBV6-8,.,TGTGCCAGCAGTTACTCCAGGGAGGGATGGAATCAGCCCCAGCATTTT,CASSYSREGWNQPQHF
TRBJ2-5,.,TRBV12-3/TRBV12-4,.,TGTGCCAGCAGTTCGACAGAGCTAGATAGCCAAGAGACCCAGTACTTC,CASSSTELDSQETQYF
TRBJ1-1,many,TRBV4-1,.,TGCGCCAGCAGCGAACGGACAGTTTTGAACACTGAAGCTTTCTTT,CASSERTVLNTEAFF
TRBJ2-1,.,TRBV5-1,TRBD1,TGCGCCAGTCGACAGGGACCCTCCAATGAGCAGTTCTTC,CASRQGPSNEQFF
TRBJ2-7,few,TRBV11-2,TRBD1,TGTGCCAGCAGCTCCCTGCGGGGGACAGGGCCGCTCGAGCAGTACTTC,CASSSLRGTGPLEQYF
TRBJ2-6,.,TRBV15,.,TGTGCCACCAGCAGGGACCAGGACACTTCTGGGGCCAACGTCCTGACTTTC,CATSRDQDTSGANVLTF
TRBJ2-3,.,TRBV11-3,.,TGTGCCAGCAGCATTGGTCCGACAATGCCGTATTTT,CASSIGPTMPYF
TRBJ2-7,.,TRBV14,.,TGTGCCAGCAGTATGGCCAGCCCAGGGGAGCAGTACTTC,CASSMASPGEQYF
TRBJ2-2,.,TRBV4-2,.,TGTGCCAGCAGCCAGCTGGGGACGGACTACACCGGGGAGCTGTTTTTT,CASSQLGTDYTGELFF
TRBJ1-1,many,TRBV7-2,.,TGTGCCAGCAAAACGACGCCCAGTAGTGCAAACACTGAAGCTTTCTTT,CASKTTPSSANTEAFF
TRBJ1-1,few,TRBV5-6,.,TGTGCCAGCAGCTTGGGACAGACTGAAGCTTTCTTT,CASSLGQTEAFF
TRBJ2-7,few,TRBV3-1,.,TGTGCCAGCAGCCAAGATCAGCGCTACGAGCAGTACTTC,CASSQDQRYEQYF
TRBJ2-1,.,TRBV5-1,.,TGCGCCAGCAGCAGGCAGAGAGAACTCTACAATGAGCAGTTCTTC,CASSRQRELYNEQFF
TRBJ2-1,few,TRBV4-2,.,TGTGCCAGCAGCCAAGGGGTGGGGGAACAGGTTAACAATGAGCAGTTCTTC,CASSQGVGEQVNNEQFF
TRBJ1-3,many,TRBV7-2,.,TGTGCCAGCAGCTCTGATTCTGGAAACACCATATATTTT,CASSSDSGNTIYF
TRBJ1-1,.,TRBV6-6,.,TGTGCCAGCAGCCTGACACGGAGCGCTGAAGCTTTCTTT,CASSLTRSAEAFF
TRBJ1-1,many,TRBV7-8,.,TGTGCCAGCAGCACCCAGGGTAACACTGAAGCTTTCTTT,CASSTQGNTEAFF
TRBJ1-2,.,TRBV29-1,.,TGCAGCGTGGGGGCTGACATTATTAACTATGGCTACACCTTC,CSVGADIINYGYTF
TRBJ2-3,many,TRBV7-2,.,TGTGCCAGCAGCTCCGACAGGCTTAGTGGAGCGGCCCAGTATTTT,CASSSDRLSGAAQYF
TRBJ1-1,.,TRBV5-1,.,TGCGCCAGCAGCTTTTTGGACCCCCGGAACACTGAAGCTTTCTTT,CASSFLDPRNTEAFF
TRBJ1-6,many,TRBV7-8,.,TGTGCCAGCAGCTTATCCAATTCTTCACCCCTCCACTTT,CASSLSNSSPLHF
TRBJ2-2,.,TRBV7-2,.,TGTGCCAGCAGCTTAGACAGGGTAAAGGAGCTGTTTTTT,CASSLDRVKELFF
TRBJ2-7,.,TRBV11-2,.,TGTGCCAGCAGCTTAGAAACAGCGTTCCCCTACGAGCAGTACTTC,CASSLETAFPYEQYF
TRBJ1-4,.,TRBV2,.,TGTGCCAGCACAGTAGACGGACAGTCTAATGAAAAACTGTTTTTT,CASTVDGQSNEKLFF
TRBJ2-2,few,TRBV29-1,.,TGCAGCGGACGGGTCCTGGTGACCGGGGAGCTGTTTTTT,CSGRVLVTGELFF
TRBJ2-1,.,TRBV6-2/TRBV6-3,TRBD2,TGTGCCAGCAGTGGCCAGCGGGGGGCCCACAATGAGCAGTTCTTC,CASSGQRGAHNEQFF
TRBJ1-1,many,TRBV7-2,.,TGTGCCAGCAGCCCAGTAGGTCGGGGAGGCACTGAAGCTTTCTTT,CASSPVGRGGTEAFF
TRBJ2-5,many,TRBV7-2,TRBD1,TGTGCCAGCAGCTTTACCACCCGACTGGACAGGGAAGAGACCCAGTACTTC,CASSFTTRLDREETQYF
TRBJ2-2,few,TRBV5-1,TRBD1,TGCGCCAGCAGCTTGGACAGGGGTGACGGGGAGCTGTTTTTT,CASSLDRGDGELFF
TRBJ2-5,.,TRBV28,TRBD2,TGTGCCTCAGCGGGACCCCGAGAGACCCAGTACTTC,CASAGPRETQYF
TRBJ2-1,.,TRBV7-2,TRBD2,TGTGCCAGCAGCTTAGTAGCGGGGGGGGGCAATGAGCAGTTCTTC,CASSLVAGGGNEQFF
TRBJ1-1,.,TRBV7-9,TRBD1,TGTGCCAGCAAAGACCCAGGGGGGAGGAACACTGAAGCTTTCTTT,CASKDPGGRNTEAFF
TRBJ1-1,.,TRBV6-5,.,TGTGCCAGCGGTAAACAGGGAAGCACTGAAGCTTTCTTT,CASGKQGSTEAFF
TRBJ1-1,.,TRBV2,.,TGTGCCAGCAGTGAAGTAGGGGGAGATGCTGAAGCTTTCTTT,CASSEVGGDAEAFF
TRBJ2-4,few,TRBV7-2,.,TGTGCCAGCAGCTTAAGTGGGGGATACAAAAACATTCAGTACTTC,CASSLSGGYKNIQYF
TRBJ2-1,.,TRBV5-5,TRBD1,TGTGCCAGCATCCCTGAGGGGGCTATCTACAATGAGCAGTTCTTC,CASIPEGAIYNEQFF